Each of the 19 T cell receptor beta chains below was sequenced from the same sample in a study of tumor-infiltrating T cells and Merkel cell polyomavirus. Study details: The study examined CD8+ T cells specific for the Merkel cell polyomavirus KLL epitope.

Immunohistochemistry showed robust Merkel cell polyomavirus Large T antigen staining in every patient's tumor. Generated by immunoSEQ multiplex PCR, the TCRdb table keeps only in-frame clones and is missing some. This sample carries around 25,000 clones, around nine tenths of them seen once, and the ten largest clones take around 2.8%. The sample comprised lymph node tissue. The source of these receptors is a man aged 45 to 65 with Merkel cell carcinoma.

The chain uses TRBV19 and TRBJ1-5; 7 bases are a match to TRBD1. From germline, CDR1 is LNHDA and CDR2 SQIVND (reference sequence). The CDR3 runs to 14 residues. After removal of 8 bases from V and 1 base from J, the junction contained 5 bases not matched to a gene. This CDR3 is CASQGGQSNQPQHF. The CDR3, as DNA: TGTGCCAGTCAGGGGGGACAGAGCAATCAGCCCCAGCATTTT.

The chain combines TRBV10-3 with TRBJ1-1; 9 bases are a match to TRBD1. This CDR3 has 15 amino acids. V shed 2 bases, J shed 3 bases, and the junction held 4 bases outside the gene matches. CDR1 and CDR2 from the germline V gene are ENHRY and SYGVKD. The chain's CDR3 is CAISERTGADTEAFF. For the CDR3, the DNA is TGTGCCATCAGTGAGAGGACAGGGGCGGACACTGAAGCTTTCTTT.

The rearrangement links TRBV6-1 to TRBJ1-3; the D gene is possibly TRBD1 (6 bases). Germline V gives CDR1 MNHNS, CDR2 SASEGT. V was clipped by 5 bases and J by 0 bases, with 8 bases between them. This CDR3 comprises 14 residues. The CDR3 loop reads CASSTGSSGNTIYF. Here the CDR3 DNA reads TGTGCCAGCAGTACAGGGAGCTCTGGAAACACCATATATTTT.

As DNA, the CDR3 is TGTGCCAGCAGTCCATGGGACAGGATGGATGGCTACACCTTC. Residues: CASSPWDRMDGYTF. This chain joins TRBV28 and TRBJ1-2, with 8 positions matching TRBD1. Looked up from germline, CDR1 is MDHEN and CDR2 is SYDVKM. The CDR3 loop spans 14 amino acids. V gave up 5 bases and J gave up 6 bases; unmatched junction bases: 8.

The chain links TRBV30 to TRBJ1-5; a possible D gene is TRBD1 (5 bases). The CDR3 covers 18 residues. The V end lost 0 bases, the J end lost 3 bases, and 21 bases lay between the germline ends. Per germline, CDR1 GTSNPN and CDR2 SVGIG (reference sequence). The CDR3 DNA reads TGTGCCTGGAGTGTACCGAAGGGCTGGAGGGACGCCAATCAGCCCCAGCATTTT. Protein: CAWSVPKGWRDANQPQHF. Using reference TRBV30 and TRBJ1-5 for the parts outside the CDR3, the full variable domain is SQTIHQWPATLVQPVGSPLSLECTVEGTSNPNLYWYRQAAGRGLQLLFYSVGIGQISSEVPQNLSASRPQDRQFILSSKKLLLSDSGFYLCAWSVPKGWRDANQPQHFGDGTRLSIL.

The chain uses TRBV5-8 and TRBJ2-7, with 8 bases aligning to TRBD1. The CDR3 runs 14 residues. Germline CDR1 is SGHTS and CDR2 is YDEGEE. V lost 0 bases, J lost 5 bases, and 4 bases stayed unmatched. The CDR3 sequence is CASSLDRGRNEQYF. CDR3 nucleotides: TGTGCCAGCAGCTTGGACAGGGGGAGAAACGAGCAGTACTTC.

The chain recombines TRBV6-1 with TRBJ1-6, with D hard to call. The CDR3 covers 13 residues. The V end lost 8 bases, the J end lost 8 bases, and 13 bases lay between the germline ends. Germline CDR1 MNHNS, CDR2 SASEGT. The CDR3 nucleotides are TGTGCCAGCCGGCGGGGTAGCGATTCACCCCTCCACTTT. Its translation: CASRRGSDSPLHF.

J is TRBJ2-7 and V is TRBV13, with 9 positions matching TRBD2. The junction had 6 bases not matched to a gene; V was cut back by 1 base and J by 5 bases. CDR1 is PRHDT, CDR2 FYEKMQ, per germline (reference sequence). The CDR3 spans 15 residues. The CDR3 DNA follows: TGTGCCAGCAGCTTAGTAGGGACTAGCTACCACGAGCAGTACTTC. The encoded protein is CASSLVGTSYHEQYF.

Regarding this clone: This likely comes from a read error, as the CDR3 has no conserved phenylalanine or tryptophan at its end. The limits of the CDR3 on the DNA are not certain, so only TCRdb's listed CDR3 is given. The J gene is TRBJ1-2, the V gene TRBV2; TRBD1 was called by the table and not checked on the DNA. The CDR3 numbers 13 amino acids, ends counted. Germline loops: CDR1 SNHLY, CDR2 FYNNEI. CDR3 sequence: CASSEIPGQPIPL.

The gene calls are TRBV6-1 and TRBJ2-1; D is perhaps TRBD2 (6 bases). Trimming removed 1 base from V and 4 bases from J, with 11 bases in between. This CDR3 has 15 amino acids. Germline loops: CDR1 MNHNS, CDR2 SASEGT. CDR3 nucleotide sequence: TGTGCCAGCAGTGAAGGGATAGCGGATTACAATGAGCAGTTCTTC. Amino acids: CASSEGIADYNEQFF.

A few counts support this clone. V and J are TRBV2 and TRBJ1-3; the D gene is possibly TRBD1 (5 bases). The V gene's germline CDR1 is SNHLY and CDR2 FYNNEI. CDR3 length equals 14 residues. V gave up 4 bases and J gave up 0 bases, with 7 bases separating them. The CDR3 coding sequence is TGTGCCAGCAGTGTGACAGCCTCTGGAAACACCATATATTTT. Protein sequence: CASSVTASGNTIYF. The entire variable domain, with the rest obtained from reference TRBV2 and TRBJ1-3, is as follows: EPEVTQTPSHQVTQMGQEVILRCVPISNHLYFYWYRQILGQKVEFLVSFYNNEISEKSEIFDDQFSVERPDGSNFTLKIRSTKLEDSAMYFCASSVTASGNTIYFGEGSWLTVV.

The CDR3 loop reads CSVEIQSYEQYF. As DNA, the CDR3 is TGCAGCGTTGAAATTCAATCCTACGAGCAGTACTTC. The chain joins TRBV29-1 to TRBJ2-7, with D uncertain. CDR1 is SQVTM and CDR2 is ANQGSEA in the germline V gene. Trimming pared 2 bases from V and 1 base from J, leaving 6 bases between. The CDR3 has 12 amino acids.

This clone was recorded a few times. J is TRBJ2-5 and V is TRBV9; TRBD2 matches 13 bases. The germline CDR1 and CDR2 sequences are SGDLS and YYNGEE. The CDR3 loop spans 18 amino acids. V was pared by 3 bases and J by 3 bases, with 11 bases of the junction left unmatched. CDR3 sequence reads: CASSEGTSGGALKETQYF. DNA for the CDR3: TGTGCCAGCAGCGAGGGAACTAGCGGGGGGGCACTAAAAGAGACCCAGTACTTC.

This chain connects TRBV5-1 to TRBJ1-4; weak D call: TRBD1 (5 bases). Germline V gene data show CDR1 as SGHRS and CDR2 as YFSETQ. Trimming left V 0 bases short and J 3 bases short, with 12 bases between. This CDR3 contains 16 residues. CDR3 nucleotides: TGCGCCAGCAGCTTGGCCGTGGCAGGGCCTAATGAAAAACTGTTTTTT. Translation: CASSLAVAGPNEKLFF.

The V call is TRBV11-2, the J call TRBJ1-6; TRBD1 might be the D (5 bases). Deletions cut 4 bases from V and 14 bases from J, with 24 bases between. Germline values: CDR1 SGHAT, CDR2 FQNNGV. This CDR3 comprises 16 residues. The CDR3 nucleotides are TGTGCCAGCAGCTCCCCCGGTGGGGGTGGGAGGATGGCCCTCCACTTT. Protein: CASSSPGGGGRMALHF.

The J gene is TRBJ1-4, the V gene TRBV9; D possibly corresponds to TRBD1 (5 bases). The germline V gene has CDR1 SGDLS and CDR2 YYNGEE. The CDR3 spans 15 residues. With 0 bases removed from V and 8 bases from J, the gap between germline ends came to 14 bases. The CDR3 coding sequence is TGTGCCAGCAGCGTAGAACTGTCAGGGAACGAAAAACTGTTTTTT. Residues: CASSVELSGNEKLFF.

This clone was detected once. This chain links TRBV19 with TRBJ2-1; 11 nucleotides line up with TRBD2. V shed 8 bases and J 5 bases; nucleotides not matched to a gene: 8. The V gene's germline CDR1 is LNHDA and CDR2 SQIVND (reference sequence). The CDR3 extends over 15 amino acids. CDR3 DNA: TGTGCCAGTTGGGATGTAGCGGGAGGGAACAATGAGCAGTTCTTC. As protein: CASWDVAGGNNEQFF.

The V gene is TRBV6-6, the J gene TRBJ1-3, with no clear D. V shed 8 bases and J shed 0 bases, with 5 bases lying between them. The CDR3 consists of 12 residues. Germline V gene sequence: CDR1 MNHNY, CDR2 SVGAGI (reference sequence). The CDR3 DNA reads as TGTGCCAGCCAAAACTCTGGAAACACCATATATTTT. Amino acid sequence: CASQNSGNTIYF.

The chain links TRBV29-1 to TRBJ2-2, with 10 bases identical to TRBD1. The CDR3 consists of 14 residues. Germline CDR1 is SQVTM and CDR2 is ANQGSEA. The J segment lost 1 base and the V segment lost 7 bases, leaving 3 bases of the junction unmatched. The CDR3 region is CSAGQGENTGELFF. The CDR3 DNA sequence: TGCAGCGCCGGACAGGGGGAGAACACCGGGGAGCTGTTTTTT.